What follows are 16 T cell receptor beta chains derived from one specimen sequenced in a study of cytomegalovirus exposure and HLA in healthy donors. In the PCR, 60 Vbeta and 13 Jbeta primers were used. Assay: immunoSEQ multiplex PCR; the TCRdb copy retains only in-frame clones and omits some. The sample contains roughly 180,000 clones, around 80% of which appear only once. The sample consisted of PBMCs. The receptors here all came from a man between 18 and 29 years old in good health and CMV-seronegative.

The chain combines TRBV5-1 with TRBJ2-7; TRBD1 agrees at 10 bases. This CDR3 has 15 residues. The V and J ends lost 3 bases and 2 bases, in that order; junction bases with no gene match: 5. CDR1 is SGHRS and CDR2 is YFSETQ in the germline V gene. The CDR3 protein is CASSSGQGVTYEQYF. The CDR3 DNA follows: TGCGCCAGCAGCTCCGGACAGGGGGTTACCTACGAGCAGTACTTC.

The J gene is TRBJ1-2, the V gene TRBV19; 9 bases are a match to TRBD1. Germline trimming cut 5 bases from V and 2 bases from J; bases unmatched to any gene: 6. This CDR3 comprises 15 residues. Germline CDR1 is LNHDA and CDR2 is SQIVND (reference sequence). The CDR3: CASSDTGGRNYGYTF. In DNA form, the CDR3 reads TGTGCCAGTAGTGACACAGGGGGCCGGAACTATGGCTACACCTTC.

This clone occurred a few times. V and J are TRBV19 and TRBJ1-5; 7 bases line up with TRBD1. Germline values: CDR1 LNHDA, CDR2 SQIVND (reference sequence). Trimming took 7 bases from V and 7 from J; bases not matched to a gene: 10. The CDR3 spans 14 residues. Written as DNA, the CDR3 is TGTGCCAGTACCCCCGACAGGGTAAGACAGCCCCAGCATTTT. The encoded protein is CASTPDRVRQPQHF.

This chain connects TRBV4-2 to TRBJ1-6; 8 nucleotides align to TRBD1. Germline trimming cut 0 bases from V and 8 bases from J; bases unmatched to any gene: 6. From germline, CDR1 is LGHNA and CDR2 YNFKEQ. The CDR3 spans 16 residues. CDR3 DNA: TGTGCCAGCAGCCAAGAATCGGCAGGGGGCGATTCACCCCTCCACTTT. It is translated as CASSQESAGGDSPLHF.

The chain has TRBV27 and TRBJ2-5, with 8 bases matching TRBD1. The DNA matches TRBJ2-7 better at its end, which makes the J call doubtful. Germline CDR1 is MNHEY and CDR2 is SMNVEV (reference sequence). The CDR3 sequence is 15 residues long. CDR3 sequence: CASSLAQGGFSEQYF. CDR3 bases: TGTGCCAGCAGTTTAGCACAGGGGGGATTTAGCGAGCAGTACTTC.

Comments on this clone: Additional DNA sequences in this sample encode the identical CDR3. V is TRBV9 and J is TRBJ1-6; 7 bases align to TRBD1. V was pared by 0 bases and J by 13 bases, with 7 bases of the junction left unmatched. Germline CDR1 reads SGDLS; CDR2 reads YYNGEE. The CDR3 runs to 14 residues. In nucleotides, the CDR3 is TGTGCCAGCAGCGTAGGACAGGGAGCTGGCCCCCTCCACTTT. As protein: CASSVGQGAGPLHF.

This chain connects TRBV5-1 to TRBJ2-2, with D maybe TRBD2 (6 bases). Germline V gene sequence: CDR1 SGHRS, CDR2 YFSETQ. The CDR3 sequence is 16 residues long. The V gene lost 1 base and the J gene lost 9 bases, with 19 bases spanning the gap. In DNA form, the CDR3 reads TGCGCCAGCAGCTTGTTGACTACGGCTAGCGCCCGGGAGCTGTTTTTT. It encodes CASSLLTTASARELFF.

The chain carries TRBV7-8 and TRBJ2-3, with 10 bases fitting TRBD1. The CDR3 consists of 17 residues. The trim removed 6 bases at V and 2 bases at J, leaving 11 bases unmatched. Germline CDR1 reads SGHVS; CDR2 reads FQNEAQ. The CDR3 coding sequence is TGTGCCAGCAGACATGACAGGGGGCTTAAGTCCACAGATACGCAGTATTTT. As protein: CASRHDRGLKSTDTQYF.

This sequence joins TRBV6-1 and TRBJ2-7, with 10 bases that match TRBD2. Per germline, CDR1 MNHNS and CDR2 SASEGT. The V gene end was trimmed by 6 bases and the J gene end by 0 bases; junction bases not matched to a gene: 5. The CDR3 extends over 15 amino acids. The CDR3 nucleotides are TGTGCCAGCAGGCTAGCGGGAGTCCTCTCCTACGAGCAGTACTTC. This sequence encodes CASRLAGVLSYEQYF.

V usage is TRBV15 and J usage is TRBJ1-2; D gene unclear. Per the germline V gene, CDR1 is LNHNV and CDR2 is YYDKDF (reference sequence). The V and J ends lost 4 bases and 4 bases respectively, with 10 bases between them. The CDR3 covers 13 residues. The CDR3 loop reads CATSKSRIYGYTF. The CDR3 nucleotides are TGTGCCACCAGCAAGAGCAGGATCTATGGCTACACCTTC.

The V call is TRBV5-1, the J call TRBJ1-1, with D unclear. Germline CDR1 and CDR2: SGHRS and YFSETQ. Trimming shortened V by 4 bases and J by 2 bases, and 9 bases separated the two germline ends. The CDR3 totals 13 residues. This CDR3 is CASSSNSNTEAFF. The CDR3 DNA is TGCGCCAGCAGCAGTAACAGCAACACTGAAGCTTTCTTT. The full variable domain, completed using reference TRBV5-1 and TRBJ1-1, is KAGVTQTPRYLIKTRGQQVTLSCSPISGHRSVSWYQQTPGQGLQFLFEYFSETQRNKGNFPGRFSGRQFSNSRSEMNVSTLELGDSALYLCASSSNSNTEAFFGQGTRLTVV.

This chain links TRBV6-5 with TRBJ1-2; 11 bases match TRBD1. CDR1 MNHEY and CDR2 SVGAGI come from the germline V gene. The V gene end was trimmed by 5 bases and the J gene end by 8 bases; junction bases not matched to a gene: 10. The CDR3 totals 15 residues. CDR3 nucleotides: TGTGCCAGCAGTCTCTTAGGACAGGGGGCGGGAGGCTACACCTTC. Amino acid sequence: CASSLLGQGAGGYTF.

The genes are TRBV6-4 and TRBJ1-2; TRBD1 matches at 7 bases. Trimming removed 5 bases from V and 3 bases from J; junction bases left unmatched: 6. Germline V lookup: CDR1 MRHNA, CDR2 SNTAGT. The CDR3 contains 14 residues. The CDR3 spells CASSREQGDYGYTF. The CDR3 coding sequence is TGTGCCAGCAGTCGGGAGCAGGGGGACTATGGCTACACCTTC.

The CDR3 loop reads CAIAGAGSPYNEQFF. The CDR3 DNA reads TGTGCCATCGCCGGAGCGGGAAGCCCCTACAATGAGCAGTTCTTC. The gene calls are TRBV10-3 and TRBJ2-1; 7 bases are a match to TRBD2. V gave up 8 bases and J gave up 2 bases; unmatched junction bases: 9. CDR3 size: 15 residues. Germline CDR1 reads ENHRY; CDR2 reads SYGVKD.

The chain couples TRBV12-5 to TRBJ2-5; 7 bases map to TRBD1. The CDR3 is 13 residues long. The V gene end was trimmed by 3 bases and the J gene end by 5 bases; junction bases not matched to a gene: 3. Germline V gene data show CDR1 as LGHNT and CDR2 as FRNRAP. The CDR3 spells CASGLGRGETQYF. The CDR3 nucleotides are TGTGCTAGTGGTTTAGGCAGGGGGGAGACCCAGTACTTC.

V usage is TRBV4-1 and J usage is TRBJ2-5; TRBD2 is a possible D gene (6 bases). This CDR3 region has 14 residues. V lost 5 bases, J lost 5 bases, and 15 bases lay in between. The V gene's germline CDR1 is MGHRA and CDR2 YSYEKL. DNA for the CDR3: TGCGCCAGCAGCGAGGAGGGATTTCTTGAGACCCAGTACTTC. Protein sequence: CASSEEGFLETQYF.